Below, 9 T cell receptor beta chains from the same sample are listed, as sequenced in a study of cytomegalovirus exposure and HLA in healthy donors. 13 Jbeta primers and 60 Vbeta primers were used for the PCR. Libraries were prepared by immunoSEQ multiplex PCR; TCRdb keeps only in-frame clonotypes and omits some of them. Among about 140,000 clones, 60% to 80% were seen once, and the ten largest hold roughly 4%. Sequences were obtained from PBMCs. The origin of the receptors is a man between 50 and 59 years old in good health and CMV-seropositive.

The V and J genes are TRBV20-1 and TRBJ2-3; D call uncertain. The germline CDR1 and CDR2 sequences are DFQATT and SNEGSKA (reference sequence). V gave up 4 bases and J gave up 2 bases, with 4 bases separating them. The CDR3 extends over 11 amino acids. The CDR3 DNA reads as TGCAGTGCTATCAACACAGATACGCAGTATTTT. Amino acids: CSAINTDTQYF.

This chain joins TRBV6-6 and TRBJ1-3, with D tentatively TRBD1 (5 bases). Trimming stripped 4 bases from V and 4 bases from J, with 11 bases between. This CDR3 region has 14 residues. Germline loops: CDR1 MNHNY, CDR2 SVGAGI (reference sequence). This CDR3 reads CASSSTEPGNTIYF. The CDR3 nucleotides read TGTGCCAGCAGTTCGACAGAGCCGGGAAACACCATATATTTT.

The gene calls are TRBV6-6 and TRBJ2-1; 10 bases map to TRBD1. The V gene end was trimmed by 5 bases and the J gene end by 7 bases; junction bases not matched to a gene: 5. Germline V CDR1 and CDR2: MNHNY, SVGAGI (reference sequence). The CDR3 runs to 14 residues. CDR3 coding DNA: TGTGCCAGCAGTGGACAGGGGGAATCGAATGAGCAGTTCTTC. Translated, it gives CASSGQGESNEQFF.

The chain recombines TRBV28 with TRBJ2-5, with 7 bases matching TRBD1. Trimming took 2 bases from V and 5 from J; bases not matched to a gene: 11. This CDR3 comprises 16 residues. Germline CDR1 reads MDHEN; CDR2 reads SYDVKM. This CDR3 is CASSLPPTGIRETQYF. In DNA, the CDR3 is TGTGCCAGCAGTTTACCGCCGACAGGGATCAGGGAGACCCAGTACTTC.

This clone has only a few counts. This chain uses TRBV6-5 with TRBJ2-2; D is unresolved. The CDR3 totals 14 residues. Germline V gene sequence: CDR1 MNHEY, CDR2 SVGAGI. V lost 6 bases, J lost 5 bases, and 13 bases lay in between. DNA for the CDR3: TGTGCCAGCAGAAATCAGTACGGGACCGGGGAGCTGTTTTTT. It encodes CASRNQYGTGELFF.

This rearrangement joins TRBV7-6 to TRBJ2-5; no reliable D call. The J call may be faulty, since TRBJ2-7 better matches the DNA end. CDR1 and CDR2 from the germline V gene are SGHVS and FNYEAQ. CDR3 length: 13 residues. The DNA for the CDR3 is TGTGCCAGCAGCGAGACACCCTCCTACGAGCAGTACTTC. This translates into CASSETPSYEQYF.

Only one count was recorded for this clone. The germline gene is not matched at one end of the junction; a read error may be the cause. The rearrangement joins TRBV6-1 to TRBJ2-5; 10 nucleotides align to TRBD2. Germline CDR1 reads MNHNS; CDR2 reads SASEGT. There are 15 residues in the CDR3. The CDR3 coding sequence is TGTGCCAGCAGTGCTCCCAGCGGGGGGGCCGAGACCCGGTACTTC. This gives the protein CASSAPSGGAETRYF.

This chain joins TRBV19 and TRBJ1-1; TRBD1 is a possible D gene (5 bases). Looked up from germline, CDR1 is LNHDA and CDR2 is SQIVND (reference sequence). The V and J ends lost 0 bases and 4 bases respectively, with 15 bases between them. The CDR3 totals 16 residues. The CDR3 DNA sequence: TGTGCCAGTAGTATAGATCCAGGCCAAAGGGGCACTGAAGCTTTCTTT. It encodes CASSIDPGQRGTEAFF.

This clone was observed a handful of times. The CDR3, as DNA: TGCGCCAGCAGCCCCGGCTACGCAGGGACTGAAGCTTTCTTT. As protein: CASSPGYAGTEAFF. The gene calls are TRBV5-1 and TRBJ1-1, with a tentative D call TRBD1 (5 bases). The germline gives CDR1 SGHRS, CDR2 YFSETQ. V lost 4 bases and J lost 5, with 15 bases in between. The CDR3 length is 14 residues.